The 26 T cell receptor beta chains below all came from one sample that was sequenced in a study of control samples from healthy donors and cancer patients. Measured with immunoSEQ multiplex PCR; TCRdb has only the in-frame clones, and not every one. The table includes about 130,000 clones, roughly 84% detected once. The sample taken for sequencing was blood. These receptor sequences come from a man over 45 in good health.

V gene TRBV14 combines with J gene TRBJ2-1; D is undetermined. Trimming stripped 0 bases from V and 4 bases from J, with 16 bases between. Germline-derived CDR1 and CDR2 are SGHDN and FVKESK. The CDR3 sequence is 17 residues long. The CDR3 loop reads CASSQEGGRRPYNEQFF. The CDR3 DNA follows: TGTGCCAGCAGCCAAGAAGGTGGCAGGCGCCCTTACAATGAGCAGTTCTTC.

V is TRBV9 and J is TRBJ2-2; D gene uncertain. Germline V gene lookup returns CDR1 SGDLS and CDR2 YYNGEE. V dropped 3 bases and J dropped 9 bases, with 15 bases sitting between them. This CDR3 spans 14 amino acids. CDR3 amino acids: CASSGTDYIRELFF. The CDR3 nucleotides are TGTGCCAGCAGCGGCACCGATTACATTCGGGAGCTGTTTTTT. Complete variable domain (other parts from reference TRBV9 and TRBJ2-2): DSGVTQTPKHLITATGQRVTLRCSPRSGDLSVYWYQQSLDQGLQFLIQYYNGEERAKGNILERFSAQQFPDLHSELNLSSLELGDSALYFCASSGTDYIRELFFGEGSRLTVL.

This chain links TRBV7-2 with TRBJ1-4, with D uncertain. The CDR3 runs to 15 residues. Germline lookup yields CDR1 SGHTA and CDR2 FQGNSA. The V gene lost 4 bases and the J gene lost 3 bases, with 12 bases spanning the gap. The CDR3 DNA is TGTGCCAGCAGCTCCAGGACGGACTCTAATGAAAAACTGTTTTTT. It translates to CASSSRTDSNEKLFF.

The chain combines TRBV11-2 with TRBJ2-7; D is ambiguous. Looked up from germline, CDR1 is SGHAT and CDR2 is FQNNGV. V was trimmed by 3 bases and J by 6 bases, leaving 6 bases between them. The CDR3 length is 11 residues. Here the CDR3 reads CASSFNREQYF. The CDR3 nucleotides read TGTGCCAGCAGCTTCAACCGCGAGCAGTACTTC. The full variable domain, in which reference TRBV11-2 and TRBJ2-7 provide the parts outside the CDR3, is EAGVAQSPRYKIIEKRQSVAFWCNPISGHATLYWYQQILGQGPKLLIQFQNNGVVDDSQLPKDRFSAERLKGVDSTLKIQPAKLEDSAVYLCASSFNREQYFGPGTRLTVT.

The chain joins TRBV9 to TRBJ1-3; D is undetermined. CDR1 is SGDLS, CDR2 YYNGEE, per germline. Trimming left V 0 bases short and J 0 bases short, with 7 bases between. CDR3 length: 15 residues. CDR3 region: CASSVDKFSGNTIYF. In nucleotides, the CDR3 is TGTGCCAGCAGCGTAGACAAGTTCTCTGGAAACACCATATATTTT.

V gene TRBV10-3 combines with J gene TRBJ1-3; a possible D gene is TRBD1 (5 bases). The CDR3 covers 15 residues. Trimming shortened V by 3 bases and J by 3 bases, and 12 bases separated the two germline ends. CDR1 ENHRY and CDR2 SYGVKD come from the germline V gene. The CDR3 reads CAISDLGVGGNTIYF. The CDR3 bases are TGTGCCATCAGTGACCTGGGGGTGGGTGGAAACACCATATATTTT.

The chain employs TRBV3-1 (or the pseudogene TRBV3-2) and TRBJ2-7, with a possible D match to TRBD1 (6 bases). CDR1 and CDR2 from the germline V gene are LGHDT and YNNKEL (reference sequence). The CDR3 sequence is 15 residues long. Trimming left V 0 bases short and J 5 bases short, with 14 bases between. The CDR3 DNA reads TGTGCCAGCAGCCAAGATTGGGGACAAGCGGACGAGCAGTACTTC. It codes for CASSQDWGQADEQYF.

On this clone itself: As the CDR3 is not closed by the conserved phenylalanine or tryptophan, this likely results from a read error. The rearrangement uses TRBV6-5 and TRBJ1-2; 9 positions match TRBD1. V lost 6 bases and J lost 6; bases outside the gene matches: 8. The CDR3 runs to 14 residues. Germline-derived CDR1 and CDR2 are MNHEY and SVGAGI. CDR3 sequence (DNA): TGTGCCAGCAGGGGGACAGGGTTCTCTGATGGCTACACCCTC. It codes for CASRGTGFSDGYTL.

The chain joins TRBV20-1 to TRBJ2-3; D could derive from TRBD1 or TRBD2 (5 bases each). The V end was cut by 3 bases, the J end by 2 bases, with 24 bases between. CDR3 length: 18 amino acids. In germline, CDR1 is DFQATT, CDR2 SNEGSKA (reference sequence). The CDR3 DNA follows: TGCAGTGCTAGTGCTGCGGATTTTAGTGGGGGAATCACAGATACGCAGTATTTT. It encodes CSASAADFSGGITDTQYF.

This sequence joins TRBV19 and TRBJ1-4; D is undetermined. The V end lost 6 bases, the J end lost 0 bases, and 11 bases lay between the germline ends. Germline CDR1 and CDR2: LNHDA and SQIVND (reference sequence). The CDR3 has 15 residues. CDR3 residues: CASRLRGSTNEKLFF. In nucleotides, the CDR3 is TGTGCCAGTAGGCTCAGAGGATCAACTAATGAAAAACTGTTTTTT.

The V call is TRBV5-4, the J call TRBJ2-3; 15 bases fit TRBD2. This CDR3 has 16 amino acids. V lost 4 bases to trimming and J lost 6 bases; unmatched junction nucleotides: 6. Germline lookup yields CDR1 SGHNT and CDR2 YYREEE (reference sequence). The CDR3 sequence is CASSPGLAGGLDTQYF. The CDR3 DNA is TGTGCCAGCAGCCCGGGACTAGCGGGGGGTTTGGATACGCAGTATTTT.

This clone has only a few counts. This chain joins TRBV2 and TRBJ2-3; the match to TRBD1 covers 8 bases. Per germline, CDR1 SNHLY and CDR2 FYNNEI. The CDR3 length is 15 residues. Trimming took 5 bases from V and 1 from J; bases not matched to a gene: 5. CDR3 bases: TGTGCCAGCAGTAAACAGGGGGAAGGCACAGATACGCAGTATTTT. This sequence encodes CASSKQGEGTDTQYF.

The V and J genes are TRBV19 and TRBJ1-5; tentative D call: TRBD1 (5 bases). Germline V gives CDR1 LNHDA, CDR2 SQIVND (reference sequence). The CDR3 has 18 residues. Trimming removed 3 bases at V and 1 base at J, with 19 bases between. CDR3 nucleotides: TGTGCCAGTAGTATCGGTGGGGGGGGATCGGGAAGCAATCAGCCCCAGCATTTT. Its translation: CASSIGGGGSGSNQPQHF.

The CDR3 sequence: CASSQRAQGANEKLFF. DNA for the CDR3: TGTGCCAGCAGCCAAAGAGCTCAAGGGGCTAATGAAAAACTGTTTTTT. The chain recombines TRBV9 with TRBJ1-4; D might be TRBD1 (5 bases). CDR3 length: 16 residues. CDR1 is SGDLS, CDR2 YYNGEE, per germline. Trimming cost V 4 bases and J 3 bases, with 16 bases left between them.

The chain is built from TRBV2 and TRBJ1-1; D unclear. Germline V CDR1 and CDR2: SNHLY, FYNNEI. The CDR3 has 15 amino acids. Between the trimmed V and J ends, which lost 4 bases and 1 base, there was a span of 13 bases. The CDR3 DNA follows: TGTGCCAGCAGTGGGAGAGGGCAGTCGAACACTGAAGCTTTCTTT. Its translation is CASSGRGQSNTEAFF.

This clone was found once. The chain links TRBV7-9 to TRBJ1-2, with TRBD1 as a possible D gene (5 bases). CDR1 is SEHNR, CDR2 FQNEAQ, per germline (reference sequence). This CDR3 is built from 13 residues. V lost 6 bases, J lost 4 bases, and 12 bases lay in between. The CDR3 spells CASRPGTAYGYTF. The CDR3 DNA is TGTGCCAGCAGACCCGGGACGGCCTATGGCTACACCTTC.

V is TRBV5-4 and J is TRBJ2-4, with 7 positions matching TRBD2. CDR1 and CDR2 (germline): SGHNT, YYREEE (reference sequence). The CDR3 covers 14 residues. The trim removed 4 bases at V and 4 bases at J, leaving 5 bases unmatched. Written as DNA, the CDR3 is TGTGCCAGCAGCCACGGGGGGAAAAAAAACATTCAGTACTTC. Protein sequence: CASSHGGKKNIQYF.

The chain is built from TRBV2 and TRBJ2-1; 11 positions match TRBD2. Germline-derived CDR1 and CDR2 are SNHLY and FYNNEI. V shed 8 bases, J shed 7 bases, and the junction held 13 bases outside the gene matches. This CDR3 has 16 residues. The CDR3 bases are TGTGCCAGCCCGCTGAGGATTAGCGGGGGGGAAAATGAGCAGTTCTTC. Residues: CASPLRISGGENEQFF.

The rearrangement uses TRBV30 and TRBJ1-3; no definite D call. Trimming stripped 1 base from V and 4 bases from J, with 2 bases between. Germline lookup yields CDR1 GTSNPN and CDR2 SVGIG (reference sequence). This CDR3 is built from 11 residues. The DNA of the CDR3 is TGTGCCTGGAGTGGGGGAAACACCATATATTTT. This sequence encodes CAWSGGNTIYF.

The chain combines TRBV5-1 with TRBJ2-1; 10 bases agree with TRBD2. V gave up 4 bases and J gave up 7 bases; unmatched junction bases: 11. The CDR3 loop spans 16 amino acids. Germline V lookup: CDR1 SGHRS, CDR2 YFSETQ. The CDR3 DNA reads TGCGCCAGCAGCCCTCGGGCAGCGGGGGGGCCAAATGAGCAGTTCTTC. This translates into CASSPRAAGGPNEQFF.

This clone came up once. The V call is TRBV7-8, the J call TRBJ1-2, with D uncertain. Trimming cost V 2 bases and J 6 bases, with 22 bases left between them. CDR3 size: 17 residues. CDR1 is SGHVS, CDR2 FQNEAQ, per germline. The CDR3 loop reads CASSLLMDGMLRDGYTF. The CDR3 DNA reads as TGTGCCAGCAGCTTACTCATGGACGGGATGCTGAGGGATGGCTACACCTTC.

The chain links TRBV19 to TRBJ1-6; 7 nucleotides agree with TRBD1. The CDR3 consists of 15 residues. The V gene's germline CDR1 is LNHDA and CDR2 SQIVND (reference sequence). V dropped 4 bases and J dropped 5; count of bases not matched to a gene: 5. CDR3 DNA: TGTGCCAGTAGTAGGAACAGGGGTGATAATTCACCCCTCCACTTT. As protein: CASSRNRGDNSPLHF. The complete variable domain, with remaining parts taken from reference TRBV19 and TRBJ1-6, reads DGGITQSPKYLFRKEGQNVTLSCEQNLNHDAMYWYRQDPGQGLRLIYYSQIVNDFQKGDIAEGYSVSREKKESFPLTVTSAQKNPTAFYLCASSRNRGDNSPLHFGNGTRLTVT.

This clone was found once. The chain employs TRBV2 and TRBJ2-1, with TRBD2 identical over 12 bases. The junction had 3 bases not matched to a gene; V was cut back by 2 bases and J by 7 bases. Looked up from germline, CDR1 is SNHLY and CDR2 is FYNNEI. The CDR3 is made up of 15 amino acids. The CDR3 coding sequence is TGTGCCAGCAGTGAAAGGACTAGCGGGGTAAATGAGCAGTTCTTC. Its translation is CASSERTSGVNEQFF.

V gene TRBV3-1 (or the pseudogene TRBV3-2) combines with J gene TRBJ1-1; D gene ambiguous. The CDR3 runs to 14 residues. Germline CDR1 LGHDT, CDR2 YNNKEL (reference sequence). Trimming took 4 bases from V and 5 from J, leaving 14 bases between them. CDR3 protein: CASSPSLGETEAFF. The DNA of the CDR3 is TGTGCCAGCAGCCCAAGCCTCGGGGAGACTGAAGCTTTCTTT.

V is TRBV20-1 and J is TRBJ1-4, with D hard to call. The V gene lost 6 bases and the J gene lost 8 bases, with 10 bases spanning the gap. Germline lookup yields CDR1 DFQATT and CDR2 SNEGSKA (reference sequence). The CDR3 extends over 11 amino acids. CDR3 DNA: TGCAGTGCAAGGAATGGGGAAAAACTGTTTTTT. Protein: CSARNGEKLFF.

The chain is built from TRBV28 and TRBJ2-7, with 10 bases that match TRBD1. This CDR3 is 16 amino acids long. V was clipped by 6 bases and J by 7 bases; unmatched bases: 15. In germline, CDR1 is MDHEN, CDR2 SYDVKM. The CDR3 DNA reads TGTGCCAGCAGCTACCGTGACAGGGGGCGTTTCAAAGAGCAGTACTTC. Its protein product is CASSYRDRGRFKEQYF.